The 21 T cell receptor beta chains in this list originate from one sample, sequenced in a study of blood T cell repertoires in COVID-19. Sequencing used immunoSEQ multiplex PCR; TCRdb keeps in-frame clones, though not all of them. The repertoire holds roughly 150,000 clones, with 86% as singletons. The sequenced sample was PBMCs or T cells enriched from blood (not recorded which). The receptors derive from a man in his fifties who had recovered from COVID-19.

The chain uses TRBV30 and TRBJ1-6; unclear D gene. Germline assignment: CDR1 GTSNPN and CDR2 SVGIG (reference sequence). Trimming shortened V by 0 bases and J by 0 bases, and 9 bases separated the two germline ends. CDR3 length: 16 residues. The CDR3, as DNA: TGTGCCTGGAGTGTAAGCGGGAGCTCCTATAATTCACCCCTCCACTTT. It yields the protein CAWSVSGSSYNSPLHF.

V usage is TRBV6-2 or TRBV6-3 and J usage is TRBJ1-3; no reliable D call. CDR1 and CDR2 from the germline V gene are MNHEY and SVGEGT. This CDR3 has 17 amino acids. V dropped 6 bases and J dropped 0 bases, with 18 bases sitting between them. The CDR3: CASSPLQQRSSGNTIYF. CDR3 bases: TGTGCCAGCAGCCCACTCCAACAACGGAGCTCTGGAAACACCATATATTTT.

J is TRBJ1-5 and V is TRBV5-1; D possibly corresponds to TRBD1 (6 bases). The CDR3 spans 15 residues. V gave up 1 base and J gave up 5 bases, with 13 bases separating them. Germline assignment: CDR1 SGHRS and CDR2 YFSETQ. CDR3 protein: CASSLSGKGDQPQHF. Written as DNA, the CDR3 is TGCGCCAGCAGCTTGTCAGGGAAGGGGGATCAGCCCCAGCATTTT.

The CDR3 DNA is TGTGCCTGGAGTGTACTCCGAACTAGCGGGAGGGGGAACACCGGGGAGCTGTTTTTT. This codes for CAWSVLRTSGRGNTGELFF. The V and J genes are TRBV30 and TRBJ2-2; TRBD2 matches 13 bases. In germline, CDR1 is GTSNPN, CDR2 SVGIG (reference sequence). The CDR3 totals 19 residues. V trimming: 0 bases; J trimming: 1 base; junction bases outside the gene matches: 8.

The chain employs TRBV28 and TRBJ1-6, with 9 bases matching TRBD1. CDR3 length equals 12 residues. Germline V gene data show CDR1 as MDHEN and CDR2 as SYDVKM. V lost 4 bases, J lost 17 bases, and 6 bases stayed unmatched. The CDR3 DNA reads TGTGCCAGCAGTTACAGGGGGCGTGGGTTCCACTTT. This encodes CASSYRGRGFHF.

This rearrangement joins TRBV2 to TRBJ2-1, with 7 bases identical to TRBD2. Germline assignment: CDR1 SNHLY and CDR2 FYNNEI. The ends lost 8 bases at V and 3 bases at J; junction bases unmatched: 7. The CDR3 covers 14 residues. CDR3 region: CASLGGSNYNEQFF. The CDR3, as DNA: TGTGCCAGCTTGGGGGGGAGTAACTACAATGAGCAGTTCTTC.

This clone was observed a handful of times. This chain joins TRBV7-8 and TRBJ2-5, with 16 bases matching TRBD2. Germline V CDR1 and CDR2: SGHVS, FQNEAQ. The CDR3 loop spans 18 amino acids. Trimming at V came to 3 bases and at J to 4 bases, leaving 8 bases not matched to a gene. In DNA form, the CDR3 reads TGTGCCAGCAGCTTCGAGGGACTAGCGGGGGGGGTTAGAGAGACCCAGTACTTC. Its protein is CASSFEGLAGGVRETQYF.

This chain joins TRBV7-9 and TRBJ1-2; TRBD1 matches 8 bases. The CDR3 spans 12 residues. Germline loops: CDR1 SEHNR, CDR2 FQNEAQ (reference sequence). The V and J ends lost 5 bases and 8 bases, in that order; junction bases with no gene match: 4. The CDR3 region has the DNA TGTGCCAGCAGCCGCGACAGGGGAGGCTACACCTTC. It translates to CASSRDRGGYTF.

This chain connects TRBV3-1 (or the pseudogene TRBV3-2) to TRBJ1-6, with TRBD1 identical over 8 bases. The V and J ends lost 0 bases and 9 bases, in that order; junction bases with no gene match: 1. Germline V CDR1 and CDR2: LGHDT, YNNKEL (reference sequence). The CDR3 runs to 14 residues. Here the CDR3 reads CASSQDRGLSPLHF. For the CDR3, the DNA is TGTGCCAGCAGCCAAGACAGGGGGCTTTCACCCCTCCACTTT.

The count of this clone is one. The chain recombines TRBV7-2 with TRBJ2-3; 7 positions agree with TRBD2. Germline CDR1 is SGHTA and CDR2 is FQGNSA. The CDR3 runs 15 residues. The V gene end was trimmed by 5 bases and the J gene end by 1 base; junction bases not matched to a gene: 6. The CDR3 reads CASSILATGTDTQYF. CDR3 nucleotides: TGTGCCAGCAGCATACTAGCGACAGGCACAGATACGCAGTATTTT.

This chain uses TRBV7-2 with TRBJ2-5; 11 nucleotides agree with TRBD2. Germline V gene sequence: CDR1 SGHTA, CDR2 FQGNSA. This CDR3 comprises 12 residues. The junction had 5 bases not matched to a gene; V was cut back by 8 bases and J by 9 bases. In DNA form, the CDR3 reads TGTGCCAGCGGTAGCGGGAGGGTTCCCCAGTACTTC. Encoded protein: CASGSGRVPQYF.

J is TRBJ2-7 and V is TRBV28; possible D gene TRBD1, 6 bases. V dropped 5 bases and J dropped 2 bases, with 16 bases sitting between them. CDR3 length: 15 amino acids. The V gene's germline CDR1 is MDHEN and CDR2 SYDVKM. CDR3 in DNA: TGTGCCAGCAGTCTTCCACACCGGGACACCTACGAGCAGTACTTC. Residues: CASSLPHRDTYEQYF.

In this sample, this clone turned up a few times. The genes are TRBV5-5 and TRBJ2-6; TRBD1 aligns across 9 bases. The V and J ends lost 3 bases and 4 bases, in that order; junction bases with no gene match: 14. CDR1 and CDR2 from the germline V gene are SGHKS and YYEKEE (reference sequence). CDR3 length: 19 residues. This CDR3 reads CASSSLTGQGASGANVLTF. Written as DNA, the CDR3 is TGTGCCAGCAGCTCGCTCACGGGACAGGGAGCCTCCGGGGCCAACGTCCTGACTTTC.

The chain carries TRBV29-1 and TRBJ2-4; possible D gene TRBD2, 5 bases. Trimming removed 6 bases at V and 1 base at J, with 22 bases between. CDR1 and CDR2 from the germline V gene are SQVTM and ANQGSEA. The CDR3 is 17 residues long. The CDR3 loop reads CSVLSRVPYRAKNIQYF. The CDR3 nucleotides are TGCAGCGTCCTCTCGCGGGTTCCGTATCGGGCCAAAAACATTCAGTACTTC.

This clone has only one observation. CDR3: CASSLRAVSDTQYF. In nucleotides, the CDR3 is TGTGCCAGCAGCTTAAGGGCAGTCTCAGATACGCAGTATTTT. The chain has TRBV7-3 and TRBJ2-3; D is ambiguous. V lost 1 base and J 4 bases, leaving 9 bases between the germline ends. Germline CDR1 reads SGHTA; CDR2 reads FQGTGA. The CDR3 runs to 14 residues.

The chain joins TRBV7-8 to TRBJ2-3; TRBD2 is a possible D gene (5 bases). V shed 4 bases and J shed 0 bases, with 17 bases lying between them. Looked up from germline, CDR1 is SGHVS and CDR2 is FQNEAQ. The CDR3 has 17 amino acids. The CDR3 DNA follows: TGTGCCAGCAGCTCTCCACTCGGGGTTTTTAGCACAGATACGCAGTATTTT. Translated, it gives CASSSPLGVFSTDTQYF.

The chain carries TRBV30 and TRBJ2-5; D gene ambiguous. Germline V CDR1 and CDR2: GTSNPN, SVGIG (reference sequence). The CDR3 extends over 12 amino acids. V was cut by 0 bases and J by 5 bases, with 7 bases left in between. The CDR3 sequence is CAWSVKSETQYF. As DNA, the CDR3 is TGTGCCTGGAGTGTGAAGAGCGAGACCCAGTACTTC.

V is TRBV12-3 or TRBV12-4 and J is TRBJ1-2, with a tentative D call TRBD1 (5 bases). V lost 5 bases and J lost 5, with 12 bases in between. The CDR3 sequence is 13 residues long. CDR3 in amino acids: CASSPGVRYGYTF. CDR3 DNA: TGTGCCAGCAGTCCGGGGGTTAGGTATGGCTACACCTTC.

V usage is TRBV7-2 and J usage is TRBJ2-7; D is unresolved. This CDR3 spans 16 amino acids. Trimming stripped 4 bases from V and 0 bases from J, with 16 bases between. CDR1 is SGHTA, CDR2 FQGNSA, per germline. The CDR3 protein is CASSSYDGPSSYEQYF. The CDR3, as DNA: TGTGCCAGCAGCTCGTACGATGGGCCAAGCTCCTACGAGCAGTACTTC.

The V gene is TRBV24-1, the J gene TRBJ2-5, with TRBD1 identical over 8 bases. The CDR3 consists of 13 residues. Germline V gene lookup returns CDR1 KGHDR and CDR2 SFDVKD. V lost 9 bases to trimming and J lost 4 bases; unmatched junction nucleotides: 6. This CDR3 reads CATGGQAGETQYF. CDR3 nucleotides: TGTGCCACCGGGGGACAGGCAGGAGAGACCCAGTACTTC.

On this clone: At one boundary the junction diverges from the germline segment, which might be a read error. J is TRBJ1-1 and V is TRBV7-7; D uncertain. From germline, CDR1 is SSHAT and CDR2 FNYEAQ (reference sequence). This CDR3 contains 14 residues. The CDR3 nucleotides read TGTGCTAGCAGCTTAAGGGTCGGGGACACTGAAGCTTTCTTT. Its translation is CASSLRVGDTEAFF.